A selection of T cell receptor beta chains follows, all from one sample in a study of metastatic and nonmetastatic thyroid tumors. TCRdb re-processed the PCR reads through MiXCR. The sample holds tens of thousands of clones, under 25% seen once. The sequencing sample was made of blood. These receptors came from a female donor with papillary thyroid cancer or a benign thyroid nodule (not recorded which). Some clones in this sample may be carry-over from other donors' samples. Both conserved end residues are part of each CDR3. The order of the fields is J gene, clone size, D gene, V gene, CDR3 protein, CDR3 DNA. D genes are given only for firm matches. Size is stated for part of the rows, as once, few or many counts, or as a class when the clone is expanded.

j_gene: TRBJ1-5
abundance: many
d_gene: NA
v_gene: TRBV6-1
CDR3aa: CASSDGHQPQHF
CDR3nt: TGTGCCAGCAGCGACGGCCATCAGCCCCAGCATTTT

j_gene: TRBJ2-4
abundance: many
d_gene: NA
v_gene: TRBV2
CDR3aa: CASSVPGQKNIQYF
CDR3nt: TGTGCCAGCAGCGTACCGGGACAAAAAAACATTCAGTACTTC

j_gene: TRBJ2-3
abundance: NA
d_gene: NA
v_gene: TRBV30
CDR3aa: CAWSIVEIGTDTQYF
CDR3nt: TGTGCCTGGAGTATCGTGGAGATTGGCACAGATACGCAGTATTTT

j_gene: TRBJ2-1
abundance: many
d_gene: NA
v_gene: TRBV7-3
CDR3aa: CASSFRGDSVSDEQFF
CDR3nt: TGTGCCAGCAGTTTCCGCGGGGACAGTGTATCCGATGAGCAGTTCTTC

j_gene: TRBJ2-3
abundance: NA
d_gene: NA
v_gene: TRBV10-3
CDR3aa: CAISLGFPGTDTQYF
CDR3nt: TGTGCCATCAGTTTAGGGTTCCCTGGCACTGATACGCAGTATTTT

j_gene: TRBJ2-7
abundance: medium-sized
d_gene: TRBD1
v_gene: TRBV7-9
CDR3aa: CASTPDKPGTGVREQYF
CDR3nt: TGTGCCAGCACCCCCGATAAACCCGGGACAGGTGTGAGAGAGCAGTACTTC

j_gene: TRBJ2-7
abundance: NA
d_gene: NA
v_gene: TRBV28
CDR3aa: CAISVTVSYEQYF
CDR3nt: TGTGCCATCAGCGTGACAGTCTCCTACGAGCAGTATTTC

j_gene: TRBJ2-1
abundance: NA
d_gene: TRBD2
v_gene: TRBV18
CDR3aa: CASPPIAQRESEQFF
CDR3nt: TGTGCCAGCCCACCCATTGCCCAGCGGGAAAGTGAGCAGTTCTTC

j_gene: TRBJ2-3
abundance: few
d_gene: TRBD2
v_gene: TRBV6-2/TRBV6-3
CDR3aa: CASSHASGMDTQYF
CDR3nt: TGTGCCAGCAGCCACGCTAGCGGGATGGATACGCAGTATTTT

j_gene: TRBJ2-7
abundance: medium-sized
d_gene: TRBD1
v_gene: TRBV27
CDR3aa: CASSSRTGGVEQYF
CDR3nt: TGTGCCAGCAGTTCCCGGACAGGGGGCGTCGAGCAGTACTTC

j_gene: TRBJ2-3
abundance: many
d_gene: TRBD1
v_gene: TRBV5-8
CDR3aa: CASSFDRDRITDTQYF
CDR3nt: TGTGCCAGCAGCTTTGACCGGGACAGGATCACAGATACGCAGTATTTT

j_gene: TRBJ1-1
abundance: many
d_gene: NA
v_gene: TRBV7-9
CDR3aa: CASSLADSTEAFF
CDR3nt: TGTGCCAGCAGCTTAGCGGACAGCACTGAAGCTTTCTTT

j_gene: TRBJ2-4
abundance: many
d_gene: NA
v_gene: TRBV19
CDR3aa: CASAATGGKNIQYF
CDR3nt: TGTGCCAGTGCGGCGACGGGTGGCAAAAACATTCAGTACTTC

j_gene: TRBJ2-3
abundance: many
d_gene: NA
v_gene: TRBV6-1
CDR3aa: CASSALADGGTQYF
CDR3nt: TGTGCCAGCAGCGCTCTGGCCGACGGGGGTACGCAGTATTTT

j_gene: TRBJ2-3
abundance: many
d_gene: NA
v_gene: TRBV20-1
CDR3aa: CSARARETIAQYF
CDR3nt: TGCAGTGCTAGAGCCCGAGAGACGATTGCGCAGTATTTT

j_gene: TRBJ2-4
abundance: many
d_gene: TRBD2
v_gene: TRBV11-1
CDR3aa: CASSLGSGDRIQYF
CDR3nt: TGTGCCAGCAGCTTAGGTAGCGGGGACCGCATTCAGTACTTC

j_gene: TRBJ1-1
abundance: many
d_gene: NA
v_gene: TRBV7-3
CDR3aa: CASSLNGRGSSTEAFF
CDR3nt: TGTGCCAGCAGCTTAAACGGCAGGGGATCGAGCACTGAAGCTTTCTTT